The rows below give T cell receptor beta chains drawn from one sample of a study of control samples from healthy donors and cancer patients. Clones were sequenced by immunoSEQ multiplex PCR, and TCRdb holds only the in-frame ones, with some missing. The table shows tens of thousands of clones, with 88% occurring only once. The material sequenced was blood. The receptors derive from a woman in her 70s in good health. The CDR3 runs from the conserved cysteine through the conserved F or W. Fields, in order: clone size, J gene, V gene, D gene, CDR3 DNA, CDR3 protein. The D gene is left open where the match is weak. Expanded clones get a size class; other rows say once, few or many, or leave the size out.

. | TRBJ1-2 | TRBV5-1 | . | TGCGCCAGCAGCTTGGGGGACAAGAACTATGGCTACACCTTC | CASSLGDKNYGYTF
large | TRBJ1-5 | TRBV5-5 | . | TGTGCCAGCAGCGCCGGTCAGGGCGGCAATCAGCCCCAGCATTTT | CASSAGQGGNQPQHF
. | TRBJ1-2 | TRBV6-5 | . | TGTGCCAGCAGTTCCAGGGACTATGGCTACACCTTC | CASSSRDYGYTF
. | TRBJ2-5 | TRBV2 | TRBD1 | TGTGCCAGCAGCCGGACAGGGACGTACCAAGAGACCCAGTACTTC | CASSRTGTYQETQYF
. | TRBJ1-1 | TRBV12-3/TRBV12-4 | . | TGTGCCAGCAGCAGAAACAGGGTCACTGAAGCTTTCTTT | CASSRNRVTEAFF
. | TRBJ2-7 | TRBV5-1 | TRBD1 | TGCGCCAGCAGCTCCCGATCCCCCCGGACAGGATCAATCATCGGCTACGAGCAGTACTTC | CASSSRSPRTGSIIGYEQYF
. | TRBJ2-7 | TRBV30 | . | TGTGCCTGGAGTTCTAGCTCCTACGAGCAGTACTTC | CAWSSSSYEQYF
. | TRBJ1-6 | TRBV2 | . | TGTGCCAGCAGTCCCACGGCCAATTCACCCCTCCACTTT | CASSPTANSPLHF
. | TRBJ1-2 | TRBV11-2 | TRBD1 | TGTGCCAGCAGCTTAGGCGCGGGACAGGGGAACTATGGCTACACCTTC | CASSLGAGQGNYGYTF
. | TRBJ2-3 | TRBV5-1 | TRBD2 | TGCGCCAGCAGCTTGGGCGCGGGGGGGCCGGGAGATACGCAGTATTTT | CASSLGAGGPGDTQYF
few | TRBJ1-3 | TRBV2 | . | TGTGCCAGCAGTCTCTCAGGGAGAGGAAACACCATATATTTT | CASSLSGRGNTIYF
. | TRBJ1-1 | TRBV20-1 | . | TGCAGTGCTAGTTTTGGGGTTGAGGGCACTGAAGCTTTCTTT | CSASFGVEGTEAFF
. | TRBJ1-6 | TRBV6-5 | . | TGTGCCAGCACGAGTGCGCAGGGACGGTCACCCCTCCACTTT | CASTSAQGRSPLHF
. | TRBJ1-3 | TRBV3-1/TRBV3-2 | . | TGTGCCAGCAGCCAAGATATCGGGAACTCTGGAAACACCATATATTTT | CASSQDIGNSGNTIYF
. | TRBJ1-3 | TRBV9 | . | TGTGCCAGCAGCGCTACAGGGATACTCTCTGGAAACACCATATATTTT | CASSATGILSGNTIYF
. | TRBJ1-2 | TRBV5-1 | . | TGCGCCAGCAGCTTGTCGGTGGGAACTAACTATGGCTACACCTTC | CASSLSVGTNYGYTF
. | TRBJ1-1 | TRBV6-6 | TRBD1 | TGTGCCAGCAGTTCACCCGGGACAGACACTGAAGCTTTCTTT | CASSSPGTDTEAFF
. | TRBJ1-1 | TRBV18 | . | TGTGCCAGCTCAACCTCCCAAATGAACACTGAAGCTTTCTTT | CASSTSQMNTEAFF
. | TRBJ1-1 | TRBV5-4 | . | TGTGCCAGCACCCGGGGAGGGGGGGAGACTGAAGCTTTCTTT | CASTRGGGETEAFF
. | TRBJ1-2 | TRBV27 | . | TGTGCCAGCAGTTTAAAGTTCGGGCGGCACTATGGCTACACCTTC | CASSLKFGRHYGYTF
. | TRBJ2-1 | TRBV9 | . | TGTGCCAGCAGCGTAGGTGCTGGCGGGACACCCTACAATGAGCAGTTCTTC | CASSVGAGGTPYNEQFF
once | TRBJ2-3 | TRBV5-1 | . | TGCGCCAGCAGCTTGGTGGGCAGCTCCTTCACAGATACGCAGTATTTT | CASSLVGSSFTDTQYF
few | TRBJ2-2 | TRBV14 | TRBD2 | TGTGCCAGCAGCCAACGGGAGGGGCCGTATAACACCGGGGAGCTGTTTTTT | CASSQREGPYNTGELFF
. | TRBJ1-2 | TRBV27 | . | TGTGCCAGCAGTTTAATGGGGACCGGGGCCGACTATGGCTACACCTTC | CASSLMGTGADYGYTF
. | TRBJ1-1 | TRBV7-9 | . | TGTGCCAGCAGCTTACAGGCTGATACTGAAGCTTTCTTT | CASSLQADTEAFF
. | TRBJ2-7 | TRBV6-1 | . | TGTGCCAGCAGTGAACTGAACTACGAGCAGTACTTC | CASSELNYEQYF
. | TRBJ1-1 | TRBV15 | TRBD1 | TGTGCCACCAGCAGAGGGGACAGTAACACTGAAGCTTTCTTT | CATSRGDSNTEAFF
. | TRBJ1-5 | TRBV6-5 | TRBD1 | TGTGCCAGCAGTTATCGGGACAGTGCCAATCAGCCCCAGCATTTT | CASSYRDSANQPQHF
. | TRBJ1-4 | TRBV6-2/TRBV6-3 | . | TGTGCCAGCAGTTTCTCGCCAACTAATGAAAAACTGTTTTTT | CASSFSPTNEKLFF
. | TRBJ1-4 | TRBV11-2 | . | TGTGCCAGCAGCTTAGAACCTGACTTTAATGAAAAACTGTTTTTT | CASSLEPDFNEKLFF
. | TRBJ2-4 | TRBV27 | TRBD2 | TGTGCCAGCAGTTTAGTTAGCGGGATCCAAAACATTCAGTACTTC | CASSLVSGIQNIQYF
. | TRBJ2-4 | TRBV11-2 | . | TGTGCCAGCAGCTTAGATTGGAACCAAAACATTCAGTACTTC | CASSLDWNQNIQYF